The 14 T cell receptor beta chains reported below all come from one sample, sequenced in a study of blood T cells in healthy people across ages. Then a second PCR, running about 6 to 11 cycles, was carried out with a sample-barcoded 5' primer and a J-beta primer mix. TCRdb reprocessed the 5' RACE reads via MiXCR and lists one record per CDR3 protein. Among roughly 2 million distinct CDR3 sequences listed, less than 50% were seen once. The sequenced material came from blood. The origin of the receptors is a woman between 35 and 50 years old in good health.

This clonotype was observed a few times. The rearrangement joins TRBV5-1 to TRBJ2-5; D possibly corresponds to TRBD1 (5 bases). Trimming left V 0 bases short and J 2 bases short, with 11 bases between. This CDR3 region has 15 residues. In germline, CDR1 is SGHRS, CDR2 YFSETQ. CDR3 region: CASSLVRVGQETQYF. The CDR3 nucleotides are TGCGCCAGCAGCTTGGTCAGGGTAGGACAAGAGACCCAGTACTTC.

The chain joins TRBV7-2 to TRBJ1-6; the D is unclear. Trimming shortened V by 1 base and J by 10 bases, and 14 bases separated the two germline ends. This CDR3 comprises 15 residues. Per the germline V gene, CDR1 is SGHTA and CDR2 is FQGNSA. Written as DNA, the CDR3 is TGTGCCAGCAGCTTAGATGATCGGGCGGGCTCACCCCTCCACTTT. It translates to CASSLDDRAGSPLHF.

J is TRBJ1-2 and V is TRBV28, with D possibly matching TRBD1 (5 bases). The CDR3 sequence is 16 residues long. The germline V and J ends were trimmed by 3 bases and 0 bases, with 14 bases remaining between them. Germline V lookup: CDR1 MDHEN, CDR2 SYDVKM. The CDR3 DNA follows: TGTGCCAGCAGTTTGAACGGGGCGGAAGCTAACTATGGCTACACCTTC. Its translation: CASSLNGAEANYGYTF.

The chain links TRBV9 to TRBJ2-4, with TRBD2 matching 7 bases. The junction had 11 bases not matched to a gene; V was cut back by 4 bases and J by 7 bases. The V gene's germline CDR1 is SGDLS and CDR2 YYNGEE. The CDR3 runs to 15 residues. The DNA for the CDR3 is TGTGCCAGCAGCACGGAGAATGCCGGGGGGAACATTCAGTACTTC. This codes for CASSTENAGGNIQYF.

This clonotype appeared a single time. This chain uses TRBV7-2 with TRBJ1-5, with D unresolved. Germline values: CDR1 SGHTA, CDR2 FQGNSA. V was trimmed by 8 bases and J by 0 bases, leaving 17 bases between them. The length of the CDR3 is 16 residues. The CDR3 sequence is CASSRESRYSNQPQHF. CDR3 coding DNA: TGTGCCAGCTCCCGGGAATCACGTTATAGCAATCAGCCCCAGCATTTT.

The V call is TRBV6-1, the J call TRBJ2-1; the D is unclear. Per the germline V gene, CDR1 is MNHNS and CDR2 is SASEGT. The CDR3 is 12 residues long. V was shortened by 1 base and J by 7 bases, with 5 bases between the two germline ends. The CDR3: CASSEEWNEQFF. CDR3 nucleotides: TGTGCCAGCAGTGAAGAGTGGAATGAGCAGTTCTTC.

Only one count was recorded for this clonotype. The rearrangement links TRBV10-3 to TRBJ2-2; D perhaps matches TRBD2 (6 bases). CDR3 length equals 16 residues. Trimming stripped 7 bases from V and 8 bases from J, with 23 bases between. Germline lookup yields CDR1 ENHRY and CDR2 SYGVKD. CDR3 coding DNA: TGTGCCATCACTTCTCAGTTGGGGACTTCTTTGGGGGAGCTGTTTTTT. It is translated as CAITSQLGTSLGELFF.

V and J are TRBV7-8 and TRBJ2-1; D possibly corresponds to TRBD2 (5 bases). Germline assignment: CDR1 SGHVS and CDR2 FQNEAQ. V lost 2 bases, J lost 3 bases, and 20 bases lay in between. CDR3 size: 18 residues. CDR3 in amino acids: CASSLLPRAPTRYNEQFF. The CDR3 region has the DNA TGTGCCAGCAGCTTACTCCCGAGGGCACCTACACGCTACAATGAGCAGTTCTTC.

The chain has TRBV20-1 and TRBJ2-5; TRBD1 agrees at 9 bases. The germline V gene has CDR1 DFQATT and CDR2 SNEGSKA (reference sequence). V lost 6 bases and J lost 5; bases outside the gene matches: 7. CDR3 length: 13 residues. The CDR3 sequence is CSAQEGTGETQYF. CDR3 coding DNA: TGCAGTGCCCAAGAGGGGACAGGGGAGACCCAGTACTTC.

The chain uses TRBV15 and TRBJ1-1; a possible D gene is TRBD1 (6 bases). The V gene lost 1 base and the J gene lost 4 bases, with 13 bases spanning the gap. Looked up from germline, CDR1 is LNHNV and CDR2 is YYDKDF (reference sequence). CDR3 size: 15 residues. CDR3 in amino acids: CATSRGTGSGTEAFF. The CDR3 DNA reads as TGTGCCACCAGCAGAGGTACAGGGTCGGGCACTGAAGCTTTCTTT. The complete variable domain, with remaining parts taken from reference TRBV15 and TRBJ1-1, reads DAMVIQNPRYQVTQFGKPVTLSCSQTLNHNVMYWYQQKSSQAPKLLFHYYDKDFNNEADTPDNFQSRRPNTSFCFLDIRSPGLGDTAMYLCATSRGTGSGTEAFFGQGTRLTVV.

With regard to this clonotype: The junction departs from germline at one end; a sequencing error may be responsible. The chain uses TRBV7-2 and TRBJ2-7; 9 bases agree with TRBD1. This CDR3 spans 15 amino acids. CDR1 and CDR2 from the germline V gene are SGHTA and FQGNSA. The CDR3 nucleotides are TGTGTCAGCAGCTTAACCGGGACAGGGACTTACGAGCAGTACTTC. Its translation is CVSSLTGTGTYEQYF.

V and J are TRBV27 and TRBJ2-3; the match to TRBD2 covers 8 bases. Per germline, CDR1 MNHEY and CDR2 SMNVEV (reference sequence). The length of the CDR3 is 15 residues. Trimming cost V 3 bases and J 6 bases; bases outside gene matches: 8. The chain's CDR3 is CASSFPAGGIDTQYF. The CDR3 DNA follows: TGTGCCAGCAGTTTCCCCGCGGGGGGAATCGATACGCAGTATTTT.

This clonotype was seen repeatedly, ten times or more. One end of the junction fails to match germline, which may point to a read error. This chain connects TRBV5-1 to TRBJ2-1, with D tentatively TRBD2 (6 bases). This CDR3 region has 12 residues. The germline V gene has CDR1 SGHRS and CDR2 YFSETQ. The CDR3, as DNA: TGTGCCAGCAGTTCTGGAGGGAATGAGCAGTTCTTC. It specifies CASSSGGNEQFF.

The table lists this clonotype with a few counts. The chain couples TRBV4-1 to TRBJ2-1; D ambiguous. With 6 bases removed from V and 5 bases from J, the gap between germline ends came to 11 bases. The CDR3 is 13 amino acids. The germline V gene has CDR1 MGHRA and CDR2 YSYEKL. This CDR3 is CASRGQDHNEQFF. CDR3 bases: TGCGCCAGCAGAGGGCAGGATCACAATGAGCAGTTCTTC.